Presented here are 22 T cell receptor beta chains from one specimen sequenced in a study of blood T cell repertoires in COVID-19. Profiled with immunoSEQ multiplex PCR; TCRdb holds only in-frame clones, not every one. The data show a few hundred thousand clones, around 89% seen once. Sequenced sample: PBMCs or T cells enriched from blood (not recorded which). The receptor set was obtained from a man under 40 who had been exposed to COVID-19.

The CDR3 nucleotides read TGTGCCAGCAGCTTGGGAGGCGGCCGGATGAAGGACGAGCAGTACTTC. Amino acid sequence: CASSLGGGRMKDEQYF. The rearrangement joins TRBV5-4 to TRBJ2-7; D not resolved. CDR1 is SGHNT, CDR2 YYREEE, per germline (reference sequence). The ends were cut back, 0 bases at V and 5 bases at J, with 18 bases in the middle. The CDR3 consists of 16 residues.

The J gene is TRBJ2-7, the V gene TRBV7-3; 7 bases are a match to TRBD2. Trimming removed 2 bases from V and 2 bases from J; junction bases left unmatched: 3. Germline V gene lookup returns CDR1 SGHTA and CDR2 FQGTGA. This CDR3 is 14 amino acids long. As DNA, the CDR3 is TGTGCCAGCAGCTTACAGGGAGGGGCCTACGAGCAGTACTTC. Translation gives CASSLQGGAYEQYF.

The rearrangement links TRBV15 to TRBJ1-6, with D possibly TRBD1 on 5 matching bases. CDR3 length: 14 residues. V lost 3 bases, J lost 9 bases, and 12 bases lay in between. Germline CDR1 and CDR2: LNHNV and YYDKDF (reference sequence). The CDR3 region has the DNA TGTGCCACCAGCAGCATTGACGGGGGTTCACCCCTCCACTTT. It is translated as CATSSIDGGSPLHF.

The gene calls are TRBV2 and TRBJ1-4, with a tentative D call TRBD1 (5 bases). Germline V gene lookup returns CDR1 SNHLY and CDR2 FYNNEI. The CDR3 runs to 13 residues. Trimming left V 7 bases short and J 8 bases short, with 14 bases between. CDR3 in amino acids: CASIQGGGEKLFF. CDR3 nucleotides: TGTGCCAGCATTCAGGGAGGAGGAGAAAAACTGTTTTTT. Together with reference TRBV2 and TRBJ1-4, the CDR3 gives the full variable domain: EPEVTQTPSHQVTQMGQEVILRCVPISNHLYFYWYRQILGQKVEFLVSFYNNEISEKSEIFDDQFSVERPDGSNFTLKIRSTKLEDSAMYFCASIQGGGEKLFFGSGTQLSVL.

The chain joins TRBV7-2 to TRBJ2-1, with 8 bases aligning to TRBD2. With V trimmed by 1 base and J by 4 bases, 6 bases remained unmatched. The CDR3 extends over 16 amino acids. The germline gives CDR1 SGHTA, CDR2 FQGNSA. The CDR3 DNA reads as TGTGCCAGCAGCTTAGGGTCCAGCGGGGGTTACAATGAGCAGTTCTTC. This translates into CASSLGSSGGYNEQFF.

The chain combines TRBV7-9 with TRBJ1-3; D is unclear. The CDR3 is 12 amino acids. Trimming shortened V by 4 bases and J by 4 bases, and 5 bases separated the two germline ends. Germline CDR1 SEHNR, CDR2 FQNEAQ (reference sequence). Here the CDR3 DNA reads TGTGCCAGCAGCTCCGTCGGAAACACCATATATTTT. Protein: CASSSVGNTIYF.

V usage is TRBV4-1 and J usage is TRBJ2-1; D ambiguous. Trimming pared 1 base from V and 5 bases from J, leaving 6 bases between. The CDR3 contains 13 residues. Germline V gene lookup returns CDR1 MGHRA and CDR2 YSYEKL. The CDR3 loop is CASSQGADNEQFF. CDR3 bases: TGCGCCAGCAGCCAAGGGGCAGACAATGAGCAGTTCTTC.

The V gene is TRBV6-1, the J gene TRBJ1-1; 8 bases agree with TRBD1. The CDR3 extends over 14 amino acids. The germline CDR1 and CDR2 sequences are MNHNS and SASEGT. Germline trimming cut 3 bases from V and 1 base from J; bases unmatched to any gene: 1. The CDR3: CASSEGQENTEAFF. The CDR3 bases are TGTGCCAGCAGTGAGGGACAGGAGAACACTGAAGCTTTCTTT.

V is TRBV7-9 and J is TRBJ2-3; 7 bases match TRBD2. The CDR3 consists of 15 residues. V was pared by 5 bases and J by 2 bases, with 7 bases of the junction left unmatched. Germline assignment: CDR1 SEHNR and CDR2 FQNEAQ (reference sequence). CDR3 region: CASSNRRGDTDTQYF. As DNA, the CDR3 is TGTGCCAGCAGCAACCGTCGGGGGGACACAGATACGCAGTATTTT.

The chain is built from TRBV5-1 and TRBJ2-5; the D is unclear. V lost 0 bases and J lost 4, with 4 bases in between. This CDR3 is 12 amino acids long. Germline V gives CDR1 SGHRS, CDR2 YFSETQ. The CDR3 DNA sequence: TGCGCCAGCAGCTTGGCCGGAGAGACCCAGTACTTC. The encoded protein is CASSLAGETQYF.

The CDR3 sequence: CASSHTYGEQYF. CDR3 coding DNA: TGTGCCAGCAGCCATACCTACGGGGAGCAGTACTTC. The chain has TRBV11-3 and TRBJ2-7; no firm D call. Trimming shortened V by 5 bases and J by 7 bases, and 12 bases separated the two germline ends. The CDR3 is 12 amino acids. Looked up from germline, CDR1 is SGHNT and CDR2 is YENEEA.

The chain links TRBV7-6 to TRBJ1-5; D uncertain. The CDR3 runs 18 residues. The V end was cut by 1 base, the J end by 0 bases, with 16 bases between. Germline-derived CDR1 and CDR2 are SGHVS and FNYEAQ. Here the CDR3 reads CASSLDAVEGSSNQPQHF. The CDR3 DNA reads as TGTGCCAGCAGCTTAGACGCGGTGGAAGGTTCTAGCAATCAGCCCCAGCATTTT.

The chain links TRBV7-9 to TRBJ2-2, with 9 bases matching TRBD2. This CDR3 is 18 amino acids long. CDR1 and CDR2 from the germline V gene are SEHNR and FQNEAQ (reference sequence). Germline trimming cut 5 bases from V and 0 bases from J; bases unmatched to any gene: 10. This CDR3 reads CASSPRVAGVSNTGELFF. In nucleotides, the CDR3 is TGTGCCAGCAGCCCCCGAGTAGCGGGGGTCTCGAACACCGGGGAGCTGTTTTTT.

The gene calls are TRBV5-6 and TRBJ1-2, with 7 nucleotides matching TRBD1. The V segment lost 3 bases and the J segment 5 bases; nucleotides outside the gene matches: 4. Germline loops: CDR1 SGHDT, CDR2 YYEEEE. The CDR3 loop spans 13 amino acids. The CDR3 bases are TGTGCCAGCAGCTCGGACAGGAGATATGGCTACACCTTC. It encodes CASSSDRRYGYTF.

This clone was recorded a few times. CDR3 amino acids: CATSRDRFRESTLHF. The CDR3 region has the DNA TGTGCCACCAGCAGAGATCGGTTTCGGGAGAGTACCCTCCACTTT. The gene calls are TRBV15 and TRBJ1-6; D not resolved. The CDR3 spans 15 residues. The germline gives CDR1 LNHNV, CDR2 YYDKDF (reference sequence). Trimming removed 0 bases at V and 14 bases at J, with 17 bases between.

The chain combines TRBV7-5 with TRBJ2-3; TRBD2 is taken as the D call from the table, unchecked against the DNA. TRBV7-5 is noted as a pseudogene. The CDR3 spans 12 residues. Here the CDR3 reads CVRSLTTDTQYF. CDR3 sequence (DNA): TGTGTCAGAAGCTTAACTACAGATACGCAGTATTTT.

This sequence joins TRBV6-5 and TRBJ1-2; TRBD1 matches 10 bases. V shed 0 bases and J 5 bases; nucleotides not matched to a gene: 6. Germline CDR1 MNHEY, CDR2 SVGAGI. There are 16 residues in the CDR3. CDR3 bases: TGTGCCAGCAGTTACTCGGGGGGACAGGGGATTTATGGCTACACCTTC. Translation gives CASSYSGGQGIYGYTF.

The V gene is TRBV6-5, the J gene TRBJ2-7, with a possible D match to TRBD2 (6 bases). Germline CDR1 is MNHEY and CDR2 is SVGAGI. CDR3 size: 13 residues. Trimming shortened V by 4 bases and J by 5 bases, and 12 bases separated the two germline ends. The CDR3 DNA reads as TGTGCCAGCAGTTCACTAGCTTCGGACGAGCAGTACTTC. Its translation is CASSSLASDEQYF.

The rearrangement links TRBV6-5 to TRBJ1-2; 9 bases line up with TRBD1. V gave up 5 bases and J gave up 6 bases; unmatched junction bases: 7. Germline V gives CDR1 MNHEY, CDR2 SVGAGI. The CDR3 is made up of 14 amino acids. The CDR3 spells CASSKQQGADGYTF. The CDR3 nucleotides are TGTGCCAGCAGTAAACAACAGGGGGCGGATGGCTACACCTTC.

This sequence joins TRBV2 and TRBJ2-7, with D possibly TRBD2 on 5 matching bases. Germline CDR1 reads SNHLY; CDR2 reads FYNNEI. V lost 6 bases and J lost 6, with 18 bases in between. The length of the CDR3 is 14 residues. CDR3 bases: TGTGCCAGCAGCCTGCGCTTGGACTCGAGCGAGCAGTACTTC. Protein: CASSLRLDSSEQYF.

V and J are TRBV2 and TRBJ1-2; no clear D. This CDR3 has 13 amino acids. The V and J ends lost 6 bases and 3 bases respectively, with 11 bases between them. CDR1 SNHLY and CDR2 FYNNEI come from the germline V gene. The CDR3 loop is CASRVEGYYGYTF. The CDR3 DNA follows: TGTGCCAGCAGAGTGGAGGGATACTATGGCTACACCTTC.

The V gene is TRBV9, the J gene TRBJ2-7, with no clear D. Trimming stripped 0 bases from V and 6 bases from J, with 19 bases between. CDR3 length: 16 amino acids. Germline V CDR1 and CDR2: SGDLS, YYNGEE. The CDR3 loop reads CASSVAIDARQREQYF. The CDR3 nucleotides read TGTGCCAGCAGCGTAGCTATCGACGCCAGGCAACGCGAGCAGTACTTC.